The sequence of this T cell receptor (beta chain) was determined in a study of vaccination and CD4 T cells after COVID-19. Background on the study: Once diagnosed, patients had post-COVID samples drawn a median 101 days later (range 35 to 161).

Sequencing of DNA taken from cultured CD4+ T cells relied on the Oncomine TCR Beta short-read assay. After culture, CD4+ T cells served as the source for genomic DNA extraction. MiXCR, run by TCRdb on the PCR reads, gives a single entry per CDR3 protein. The sample holds 15,000 to 20,000 distinct CDR3 sequences, over 40% seen once. This CDR3 has 15 amino acids. The germline V gene encodes CDR1 DFQATT and CDR2 SNEGSKA (reference sequence). There are a few counts of this clonotype. The antigen remains unidentified. The junction and the germline gene differ at one end; a read error may be behind it. The treatment: roughly ten-day PBMC culture with coronavirus spike peptide pools or control peptides (ViraFEST assay).

This specimen consisted of CD4+ T cells from blood, cultured in vitro, obtained after SARS-CoV-2 vaccination. The rearrangement links TRBV20-1 to TRBJ2-7; maybe TRBD1 (5 bases). The sequence came from a human donor who had recovered from COVID-19. CDR3: CSAPTATAPVENQYF. In DNA form, the CDR3 reads TGCAGTGCCCCAACTGCGACAGCCCCCGTTGAAAACCAGTACTTT.